The 21 T cell receptor beta chains listed next were all sequenced from one sample in a study of cytomegalovirus exposure and HLA in healthy donors (dated by TCRdb to the late 2010s). The protocol used for the library was the immunoSEQ multiplex PCR assay. A mixture of 60 forward primers for TCR Vbeta segments and 13 reverse primers for TCR Jbeta segments was used in the multiplex PCR. The source is immuneACCESS, and TCRdb retained only in-frame sequences with V and J called. Part of the clones is not carried over; for the studies checked, unresolved V genes explain less than half of this, and the remainder is unexplained. In all, the sample holds about 280,000 clones, and around 90% of those were seen once. The ten top clones hold about 2% of the sample. Sequenced material: PBMCs. The receptors originated from a woman younger than 30 in good health and CMV-seronegative.

The chain couples TRBV13 to TRBJ1-2; D call uncertain. This CDR3 spans 11 amino acids. The germline CDR1 and CDR2 sequences are PRHDT and FYEKMQ (reference sequence). Trimming took off 4 bases at V and 14 bases at J, with 14 bases between the two ends. The CDR3 sequence is CASSSRWSQTF. CDR3 in DNA: TGTGCCAGCAGCTCGAGGTGGTCCCAGACCTTC.

CDR3 DNA: TGTGCCAGCAGTCCCTGGGGGGGGGCCGCGGAGACCCAGTACTTC. Protein sequence: CASSPWGGAAETQYF. This chain joins TRBV2 and TRBJ2-5; D may be TRBD2 (7 bases). Germline loops: CDR1 SNHLY, CDR2 FYNNEI. The CDR3 has 15 residues. V lost 5 bases and J 5 bases, leaving 18 bases between the germline ends.

The chain carries TRBV6-5 and TRBJ2-3; 7 bases agree with TRBD2. The CDR3 covers 15 residues. Germline trimming cut 5 bases from V and 2 bases from J; bases unmatched to any gene: 7. Germline V lookup: CDR1 MNHEY, CDR2 SVGAGI. The CDR3 DNA reads as TGTGCCAGCAGTGCTGGGGCGGGGGACACAGATACGCAGTATTTT. This gives the protein CASSAGAGDTDTQYF.

The chain links TRBV7-6 to TRBJ1-1; 11 bases fit TRBD1. Trimming at V came to 1 base and at J to 9 bases, leaving 10 bases not matched to a gene. The CDR3 runs to 16 residues. In germline, CDR1 is SGHVS, CDR2 FNYEAQ. CDR3 region: CASSLVDRTGGGQAFF. In nucleotides, the CDR3 is TGTGCCAGCAGCTTAGTAGATAGGACAGGGGGCGGTCAAGCTTTCTTT. The full variable domain, its missing parts supplied by reference TRBV7-6 and TRBJ1-1, is GAGVSQSPRYKVTKRGQDVALRCDPISGHVSLYWYRQALGQGPEFLTYFNYEAQQDKSGLPNDRFSAERPEGSISTLTIQRTEQRDSAMYRCASSLVDRTGGGQAFFGQGTRLTVV.

CDR3 loop: CASSPDGGVPWEQYF. CDR3 sequence (DNA): TGCGCCAGCAGCCCGGACGGGGGTGTGCCTTGGGAGCAGTACTTC. The rearrangement uses TRBV5-1 and TRBJ2-7; perhaps TRBD2 as D (6 bases). The CDR3 contains 15 residues. V was shortened by 4 bases and J by 7 bases, with 21 bases between the two germline ends. CDR1 and CDR2 from the germline V gene are SGHRS and YFSETQ.

This chain joins TRBV18 and TRBJ2-7; D might be TRBD2 (5 bases). This CDR3 contains 15 residues. Between the trimmed V and J ends, which lost 0 bases and 2 bases, there was a span of 11 bases. CDR1 is KGHSH, CDR2 LQKENI, per germline. The CDR3 DNA reads TGTGCCAGCTCACCACCGAGGGCCCCCCCCTACGAGCAGTACTTC. This codes for CASSPPRAPPYEQYF.

The gene calls are TRBV2 and TRBJ1-1; unclear D gene. CDR3 size: 10 residues. Germline V gene sequence: CDR1 SNHLY, CDR2 FYNNEI. Trimming took 7 bases from V and 6 from J, leaving 6 bases between them. The DNA of the CDR3 is TGTGCCAGCAAGAGGTCTGAAGCTTTCTTT. Translated: CASKRSEAFF.

The chain links TRBV7-9 to TRBJ2-7; 7 nucleotides match TRBD1. The CDR3 totals 14 residues. Germline assignment: CDR1 SEHNR and CDR2 FQNEAQ (reference sequence). V gave up 2 bases and J gave up 2 bases; unmatched junction bases: 3. CDR3 DNA: TGTGCCAGCAGCTTATTTCAGGGGGCCTACGAGCAGTACTTC. Its translation: CASSLFQGAYEQYF.

The chain combines TRBV6-4 with TRBJ1-2; TRBD1 matches 9 bases. Germline CDR1 MRHNA, CDR2 SNTAGT. With 2 bases clipped from V and 4 bases from J, the junction kept 5 bases outside the gene matches. The CDR3 consists of 15 residues. CDR3 DNA sequence: TGTGCCAGCAGTGACGGGACAGGGAATATCTATGGCTACACCTTC. Its translation: CASSDGTGNIYGYTF.

The chain carries TRBV10-3 and TRBJ2-5; possibly TRBD1 for D (5 bases). The V and J ends lost 11 bases and 2 bases respectively, with 18 bases between them. This CDR3 has 14 residues. Per germline, CDR1 ENHRY and CDR2 SYGVKD. Here the CDR3 reads CAANDQGGQETQYF. As DNA, the CDR3 is TGTGCCGCTAATGATCAGGGTGGGCAAGAGACCCAGTACTTC.

The chain couples TRBV9 to TRBJ1-4; 7 bases align to TRBD1. The length of the CDR3 is 14 residues. V shed 5 bases and J 6 bases; nucleotides not matched to a gene: 7. From germline, CDR1 is SGDLS and CDR2 YYNGEE. DNA of the CDR3: TGTGCCAGCAGTGGCCGGGACAGTGATGAAAAACTGTTTTTT. It yields the protein CASSGRDSDEKLFF.

This clone turned up a few times. The chain recombines TRBV30 with TRBJ2-2; D is perhaps TRBD1 (6 bases). The V end was cut by 6 bases, the J end by 2 bases, with 16 bases between. Germline CDR1 reads GTSNPN; CDR2 reads SVGIG (reference sequence). CDR3 length: 15 residues. The CDR3 here is CACGVYRDNTGELFF. In DNA, the CDR3 is TGTGCCTGCGGAGTCTACAGGGATAACACCGGGGAGCTGTTTTTT.

The rearrangement links TRBV5-1 to TRBJ1-2; D is perhaps TRBD1 (6 bases). CDR3 length equals 14 residues. Looked up from germline, CDR1 is SGHRS and CDR2 is YFSETQ. V was shortened by 2 bases and J by 2 bases, with 10 bases between the two germline ends. CDR3 in DNA: TGCGCCAGCAGCTTAGCAGGGGAGAACTATGGCTACACCTTC. Amino acids: CASSLAGENYGYTF.

This clone has only a few counts. The chain links TRBV6-6 to TRBJ1-1; 8 bases match TRBD1. Germline CDR1 reads MNHNY; CDR2 reads SVGAGI (reference sequence). V trimming: 2 bases; J trimming: 8 bases; junction bases outside the gene matches: 10. CDR3 length: 15 residues. CDR3 amino acids: CASSYLRDRGQEAFF. Written as DNA, the CDR3 is TGTGCCAGCAGTTACCTACGCGACAGGGGCCAAGAAGCTTTCTTT.

This sequence joins TRBV9 and TRBJ2-1; TRBD2 agrees at 12 bases. V lost 3 bases to trimming and J lost 8 bases; unmatched junction nucleotides: 9. The germline V gene has CDR1 SGDLS and CDR2 YYNGEE. This CDR3 is 16 amino acids long. This chain's CDR3 is CASSGYTSGGRHEQFF. The CDR3 region has the DNA TGTGCCAGCAGCGGGTACACTAGCGGGGGGCGACATGAGCAGTTCTTC.

The rearrangement joins TRBV11-2 to TRBJ2-7, with 8 positions matching TRBD2. This CDR3 is built from 14 residues. V was pared by 10 bases and J by 4 bases, with 12 bases of the junction left unmatched. Germline V gives CDR1 SGHAT, CDR2 FQNNGV. Here the CDR3 reads CATTIGRGGYEQYF. CDR3 DNA sequence: TGTGCCACCACTATCGGGAGGGGGGGGTACGAGCAGTACTTC.

This clone has just a few counts. The V and J genes are TRBV10-3 and TRBJ2-7, with 8 bases lining up with TRBD2. The germline V gene has CDR1 ENHRY and CDR2 SYGVKD. The CDR3 has 13 residues. V shed 10 bases and J 2 bases; nucleotides not matched to a gene: 7. The CDR3 DNA reads as TGTGCCACAGCCGGGACTAGGACCTACGAGCAGTACTTC. Its translation is CATAGTRTYEQYF.

This clone has only one observation. The rearrangement links TRBV7-5 to TRBJ1-2; TRBD1, as called in the table, went unchecked against the DNA. TRBV7-5 has pseudogene status. The CDR3 has 10 amino acids. This CDR3 is CARSHRDNTF. CDR3 bases: TGTGCCAGAAGCCACAGGGATAACACCTTC.

The genes are TRBV6-1 and TRBJ2-7; 10 bases fit TRBD1. Losses at the gene ends were 4 bases for V and 3 bases for J; bases not matched to a gene: 6. Germline loops: CDR1 MNHNS, CDR2 SASEGT. The CDR3 sequence is 15 residues long. The CDR3, as DNA: TGTGCCAGCAGTGTCCGGGACAGGGGTCACTACGAGCAGTACTTC. Its protein product is CASSVRDRGHYEQYF.

The sample holds a few counts of this clone. This rearrangement joins TRBV5-1 to TRBJ2-2, with D possibly matching TRBD1 (5 bases). Germline-derived CDR1 and CDR2 are SGHRS and YFSETQ. The CDR3 spans 12 residues. V was pared by 4 bases and J by 13 bases, with 14 bases between. In nucleotides, the CDR3 is TGCGCCAGCAGCCTTGACAGTGTTGTGCTGTTTTTT. As protein: CASSLDSVVLFF.

V and J are TRBV7-9 and TRBJ2-7; D may be TRBD1 (5 bases). Trimming pared 1 base from V and 2 bases from J, leaving 21 bases between. Germline V gene data show CDR1 as SEHNR and CDR2 as FQNEAQ (reference sequence). This CDR3 comprises 18 residues. The CDR3 is CASSLEKSNAGSPYEQYF. The CDR3 nucleotides read TGTGCCAGCAGCTTAGAAAAGTCAAACGCAGGGTCTCCCTACGAGCAGTACTTC.